These 30 T cell receptor beta chains share one sample of origin, sequenced in a study of T-cell memory formation after mild COVID-19. TCRdb redid the calling of the 5' RACE reads with MiXCR, one entry per CDR3 protein. Of about 360,000 distinct CDR3 sequences listed, 14% are singletons. Source material: PBMCs or a T cell subset sorted from them (not recorded which). The source of these receptors is a man in his late teens or twenties who had mild COVID-19 (a few samples of this study predate the infection). Cell type and time point are not known.

The chain combines TRBV3-1 with TRBJ2-6, with a possible D match to TRBD2 (5 bases). V lost 4 bases to trimming and J lost 2 bases, with 12 bases between them. The CDR3 sequence is 16 residues long. CDR1 and CDR2 from the germline V gene are LGHDT and YNNKEL (reference sequence). The CDR3 DNA reads TGTGCCAGCAGCCGGAATTGGGAGCCTGGGGCCAACGTCCTGACTTTC. It encodes CASSRNWEPGANVLTF.

This clonotype was counted between two and nine times. The chain recombines TRBV2 with TRBJ2-4, with D hard to call. The CDR3 totals 11 residues. V lost 6 bases and J lost 5, with 5 bases in between. In germline, CDR1 is SNHLY, CDR2 FYNNEI. The CDR3 DNA is TGTGCCAGCAGCGGCGAAAACATTCAGTACTTC. Its translation: CASSGENIQYF.

V and J are TRBV15 and TRBJ1-1, with D uncertain. The CDR3 length is 15 residues. Germline V lookup: CDR1 LNHNV, CDR2 YYDKDF (reference sequence). Trimming shortened V by 3 bases and J by 1 base, and 12 bases separated the two germline ends. The CDR3 region is CATSSGRRENTEAFF. CDR3 DNA: TGTGCCACCAGCAGCGGCAGGAGGGAGAACACTGAAGCTTTCTTT.

This clonotype occurred a few times. V is TRBV5-1 and J is TRBJ1-6; D is unclear. The CDR3 has 13 residues. V was trimmed by 2 bases and J by 8 bases, leaving 8 bases between them. Germline V gene sequence: CDR1 SGHRS, CDR2 YFSETQ. As DNA, the CDR3 is TGCGCCAGCAGCTTCCTAAGAGATTCACCCCTCCACTTT. It is translated as CASSFLRDSPLHF.

The chain employs TRBV7-8 and TRBJ2-1; D gene unclear. This CDR3 spans 13 amino acids. Germline values: CDR1 SGHVS, CDR2 FQNEAQ. Trimming removed 0 bases from V and 10 bases from J, with 10 bases in between. The CDR3 protein is CASSLAGLTEQFF. The CDR3 DNA reads as TGTGCCAGCAGCTTAGCCGGTTTGACCGAGCAGTTCTTC.

This chain uses TRBV20-1 with TRBJ2-1; D remains unclear. The CDR3 totals 12 residues. With 8 bases removed from V and 2 bases from J, the gap between germline ends came to 10 bases. In germline, CDR1 is DFQATT, CDR2 SNEGSKA (reference sequence). The CDR3 loop is CSTGYAYNEQFF. CDR3 DNA sequence: TGCAGTACCGGCTATGCCTACAATGAGCAGTTCTTC.

In this sample, this clonotype turned up a few times. This chain uses TRBV4-3 with TRBJ1-1; TRBD1 might be the D (6 bases). Germline V lookup: CDR1 LGHNA, CDR2 YSLEER. Between the trimmed V and J ends, which lost 1 base and 0 bases, there was a span of 21 bases. This CDR3 has 19 amino acids. The CDR3 sequence: CASSQVLGRSGALNTEAFF. In DNA, the CDR3 is TGCGCCAGCAGCCAAGTTTTGGGTCGTTCAGGGGCTCTGAACACTGAAGCTTTCTTT.

In its sample, this clonotype was seen a few times. The chain couples TRBV7-2 to TRBJ1-1, with a tentative D call TRBD1 (5 bases). The CDR3 has 14 amino acids. CDR1 is SGHTA, CDR2 FQGNSA, per germline. The V gene lost 7 bases and the J gene lost 0 bases, with 12 bases spanning the gap. The CDR3 nucleotides read TGTGCCAGCACCCCCGTGGGGGTGAACACTGAAGCTTTCTTT. Its protein product is CASTPVGVNTEAFF.

This clonotype was found many times. The chain has TRBV10-3 and TRBJ1-5; D uncertain. Germline V gene sequence: CDR1 ENHRY, CDR2 SYGVKD. V was trimmed by 2 bases and J by 2 bases, leaving 7 bases between them. The CDR3 length is 14 residues. The CDR3 nucleotides read TGTGCCATCAGTGAGGGGGTTCGCAATCAGCCCCAGCATTTT. This translates into CAISEGVRNQPQHF.

There are many counts of this clonotype. The J gene is TRBJ2-3, the V gene TRBV4-1; D is possibly TRBD2 (7 bases). CDR1 is MGHRA and CDR2 is YSYEKL in the germline V gene. The CDR3 totals 18 residues. V lost 1 base, J lost 8 bases, and 25 bases lay in between. The CDR3 DNA reads TGCGCCAGCAGCCAAGGCCGGCGGGGGCCAGCGGAGTCATTTACGCAGTATTTT. This codes for CASSQGRRGPAESFTQYF.

This clonotype appeared many times. The V gene is TRBV5-4, the J gene TRBJ1-3; D is uncertain. The CDR3 is 14 amino acids. Germline V lookup: CDR1 SGHNT, CDR2 YYREEE (reference sequence). The V gene lost 4 bases and the J gene lost 1 base, with 9 bases spanning the gap. In nucleotides, the CDR3 is TGTGCCAGCAGCCCTCGGGGTTCTGGAAACACCATATATTTT. It yields the protein CASSPRGSGNTIYF.

The gene calls are TRBV6-5 and TRBJ1-3; possibly TRBD1 for D (5 bases). V was shortened by 0 bases and J by 4 bases, with 22 bases between the two germline ends. CDR3 length: 19 residues. Germline V lookup: CDR1 MNHEY, CDR2 SVGAGI. CDR3 nucleotide sequence: TGTGCCAGCAGTTACTCGACGCAAAGGGGCCGCGGGGAAGGAAACACCATATATTTT. Protein: CASSYSTQRGRGEGNTIYF.

This chain joins TRBV14 and TRBJ2-1; 7 bases map to TRBD1. Germline V gene lookup returns CDR1 SGHDN and CDR2 FVKESK. Unmatched junction bases numbered 6, after V lost 1 base and J lost 6 bases. This CDR3 spans 15 amino acids. The CDR3 DNA reads TGTGCCAGCAGCCAAGTGGCGACAGGGAGCAATGAGCAGTTCTTC. This gives the protein CASSQVATGSNEQFF.

V gene TRBV3-1 combines with J gene TRBJ1-6, with TRBD1 matching 10 bases. Trimming took 5 bases from V and 6 from J; bases not matched to a gene: 10. In germline, CDR1 is LGHDT, CDR2 YNNKEL (reference sequence). The CDR3 is made up of 17 amino acids. CDR3 protein: CASSARQGAFSNSPLHF. In nucleotides, the CDR3 is TGTGCCAGCAGCGCCCGACAGGGGGCCTTCTCTAATTCACCCCTCCACTTT.

The gene calls are TRBV6-5 and TRBJ2-1; D perhaps matches TRBD1 (5 bases). CDR3 length: 15 amino acids. The V gene's germline CDR1 is MNHEY and CDR2 SVGAGI. Trimming pared 2 bases from V and 0 bases from J, leaving 8 bases between. The DNA of the CDR3 is TGTGCCAGCAGTTACGGGGCGGACTCCTACAATGAGCAGTTCTTC. Encoded protein: CASSYGADSYNEQFF.

This clonotype appeared many times. V is TRBV12-3 or TRBV12-4 and J is TRBJ2-3, with 9 bases that match TRBD2. V dropped 5 bases and J dropped 2; count of bases not matched to a gene: 5. This CDR3 is 15 amino acids long. CDR3 bases: TGTGCCAGCAGTCGTCGACTAGCGGACACAGATACGCAGTATTTT. Its translation: CASSRRLADTDTQYF.

The chain recombines TRBV12-3 or TRBV12-4 with TRBJ2-7, with 7 bases matching TRBD2. CDR3 size: 14 residues. The V gene end was trimmed by 6 bases and the J gene end by 7 bases; junction bases not matched to a gene: 12. The CDR3: CASSSAGDGREQYF. The CDR3 region has the DNA TGTGCCAGCAGCTCAGCCGGGGACGGGAGGGAGCAGTACTTC.

In this sample, this clonotype turned up a few times. V is TRBV12-5 and J is TRBJ1-6; 9 nucleotides match TRBD1. This CDR3 region has 14 residues. Per germline, CDR1 LGHNT and CDR2 FRNRAP. Losses at the gene ends were 7 bases for V and 9 bases for J; bases not matched to a gene: 7. The CDR3 DNA follows: TGTGCTAGTGTCCAGGGACAGGGTCTTTCACCCCTCCACTTT. Its translation: CASVQGQGLSPLHF.

In its sample, this clonotype was seen a few times. The chain has TRBV2 and TRBJ2-1; D is unresolved. Between the trimmed V and J ends, which lost 6 bases and 10 bases, there was a span of 10 bases. The CDR3 totals 11 residues. Germline CDR1 SNHLY, CDR2 FYNNEI. The CDR3 region is CASSAIREQFF. Here the CDR3 DNA reads TGTGCCAGCAGCGCGATCCGGGAGCAGTTCTTC.

In this sample, this clonotype turned up a few times. The chain links TRBV10-3 to TRBJ1-1; D remains unclear. The germline V gene has CDR1 ENHRY and CDR2 SYGVKD. This CDR3 comprises 13 residues. Trimming cost V 3 bases and J 9 bases, with 14 bases left between them. In DNA form, the CDR3 reads TGTGCCATCAGTGACCTTGTCGGTCCTAAAGCTTTCTTT. Translation gives CAISDLVGPKAFF.

This clonotype was recorded a few times. This sequence joins TRBV5-1 and TRBJ2-5; D remains unclear. Germline V gene lookup returns CDR1 SGHRS and CDR2 YFSETQ. The V gene lost 3 bases and the J gene lost 2 bases, with 11 bases spanning the gap. The CDR3 sequence is 14 residues long. The CDR3 spells CASSSLGIQETQYF. CDR3 sequence (DNA): TGCGCCAGCAGCTCCTTAGGGATACAAGAGACCCAGTACTTC.

The rearrangement joins TRBV7-9 to TRBJ2-1; 7 nucleotides agree with TRBD1. Germline V gene lookup returns CDR1 SEHNR and CDR2 FQNEAQ (reference sequence). This CDR3 contains 17 residues. V gave up 1 base and J gave up 2 bases; unmatched junction bases: 8. CDR3 sequence (DNA): TGTGCCAGCAGCTTAGTACGACCCGGGACAGCCTACAATGAGCAGTTCTTC. Translation gives CASSLVRPGTAYNEQFF. Using reference TRBV7-9 and TRBJ2-1 for the parts outside the CDR3, the full variable domain is DTGVSQNPRHKITKRGQNVTFRCDPISEHNRLYWYRQTLGQGPEFLTYFQNEAQLEKSRLLSDRFSAERPKGSFSTLEIQRTEQGDSAMYLCASSLVRPGTAYNEQFFGPGTRLTVL.

This clonotype was observed a few times. The V call is TRBV12-3 or TRBV12-4, the J call TRBJ1-5; weak D call: TRBD1 (5 bases). V dropped 6 bases and J dropped 6 bases, with 21 bases sitting between them. The CDR3 length is 16 residues. The CDR3 is CASSPMGVDVAQPQHF. The CDR3 bases are TGTGCCAGCAGCCCCATGGGGGTAGATGTCGCTCAGCCCCAGCATTTT.

The chain uses TRBV29-1 and TRBJ1-2, with D tentatively TRBD1 (6 bases). There are 12 residues in the CDR3. V was pared by 6 bases and J by 5 bases, with 13 bases between. Germline CDR1 SQVTM, CDR2 ANQGSEA. CDR3: CSVQGLRYGYTF. For the CDR3, the DNA is TGCAGCGTACAGGGTCTTAGGTATGGCTACACCTTC.

This clonotype was picked up a small number of times. The genes are TRBV6-1 and TRBJ2-3; D call uncertain. The germline V gene has CDR1 MNHNS and CDR2 SASEGT. V lost 0 bases, J lost 5 bases, and 6 bases lay in between. The CDR3 runs 13 residues. The CDR3 region is CASSEARIDTQYF. As DNA, the CDR3 is TGTGCCAGCAGTGAAGCGCGGATAGATACGCAGTATTTT.

This clonotype has a count of ten or more. This sequence joins TRBV24-1 and TRBJ1-1, with no clear D. The length of the CDR3 is 12 residues. Germline V gene sequence: CDR1 KGHDR, CDR2 SFDVKD. The V gene lost 3 bases and the J gene lost 6 bases, with 7 bases spanning the gap. The CDR3 spells CATSDPGPEAFF. CDR3 bases: TGTGCCACCAGTGATCCTGGACCTGAAGCTTTCTTT.

Many counts were recorded for this clonotype. The genes are TRBV9 and TRBJ2-2; D is unclear. CDR1 is SGDLS, CDR2 YYNGEE, per germline. Trimming took off 0 bases at V and 0 bases at J, with 9 bases between the two ends. The CDR3 extends over 16 amino acids. CDR3 in DNA: TGTGCCAGCAGCGTAGGGGAACAGCCGAACACCGGGGAGCTGTTTTTT. Translated, it gives CASSVGEQPNTGELFF.

This sequence joins TRBV12-3 or TRBV12-4 and TRBJ1-3; D not certain. Between the trimmed V and J ends, which lost 1 base and 0 bases, there was a span of 10 bases. This CDR3 is built from 16 residues. The CDR3 region is CASSLVAHSSGNTIYF. The CDR3, as DNA: TGTGCCAGCAGTTTAGTCGCTCATAGCTCTGGAAACACCATATATTTT.

The chain has TRBV6-4 and TRBJ2-7; D remains unclear. The germline CDR1 and CDR2 sequences are MRHNA and SNTAGT. CDR3 size: 12 residues. V was pared by 8 bases and J by 2 bases, with 10 bases between. The CDR3 sequence: CASRVFTYEQYF. DNA of the CDR3: TGTGCCAGCCGAGTGTTCACCTACGAGCAGTACTTC.

There are a few counts of this clonotype. The chain employs TRBV3-1 and TRBJ1-4; D unclear. V shed 5 bases and J shed 5 bases, with 9 bases lying between them. Germline lookup yields CDR1 LGHDT and CDR2 YNNKEL (reference sequence). The CDR3 totals 13 residues. The CDR3 DNA reads as TGTGCCAGCAGCTTACGGGCAAATGAAAAACTGTTTTTT. This encodes CASSLRANEKLFF.